This record concerns one TCR beta chain sequence. This record comes from a study of blood T cell repertoires in COVID-19. Overall study context: Acute and convalescent COVID-19 samples came from the United States, Italy and Spain.

Generated by immunoSEQ multiplex PCR, the TCRdb table keeps only in-frame clones and is missing some. The sample has around 200,000 clones; roughly nine tenths are singletons. CDR3 length: 15 residues. Germline assignment: CDR1 SQVTM and CDR2 ANQGSEA. The V segment lost 6 bases and the J segment 4 bases; nucleotides outside the gene matches: 11. The origin of this receptor is a woman in her 50s with acute or convalescent COVID-19. Sequencing input: peripheral blood. V is TRBV29-1 and J is TRBJ2-1; TRBD2 matches at 8 bases. The CDR3 is CSVLRAGVLYNEQFF. Here the CDR3 DNA reads TGCAGCGTCCTGCGAGCGGGAGTTTTGTACAATGAGCAGTTCTTC.